This T cell receptor beta chain was documented in a study of T cell repertoires in cytomegalovirus infection. Study conclusions and caveats: Ex vivo, HLA-C-restricted CMV-specific TCR beta clonotypes prevailed over the rest of the response. Of the TCR beta families, the public ones yielded a cumulative frequency that identified carriers of CMV plus the relevant HLA.

J was trimmed by 0 bases and V by 8 bases; bases with no gene match: 10. The CDR3 spans 17 residues. TCRdb reprocessed the reads via MiXCR and lists one record per CDR3 protein. This table has about 400,000 distinct CDR3 sequences, about 32% appearing once. Concerning this clonotype: The antigen remains unidentified.

This sequence was found in a human donor in good health (CMV status not recorded). Some clones in this sample may be carry-over from other donors' samples. V gene TRBV12-3 or TRBV12-4 combines with J gene TRBJ2-3; TRBD1 aligns across 11 bases. The input for sequencing was cultured PBMCs, taken from culture after CMV antigen stimulation. The CDR3 coding sequence is TGTGCCAGCCGAGGGACAGGGGGGTCAACTAGCACAGATACGCAGTATTTT. Its translation is CASRGTGGSTSTDTQYF.